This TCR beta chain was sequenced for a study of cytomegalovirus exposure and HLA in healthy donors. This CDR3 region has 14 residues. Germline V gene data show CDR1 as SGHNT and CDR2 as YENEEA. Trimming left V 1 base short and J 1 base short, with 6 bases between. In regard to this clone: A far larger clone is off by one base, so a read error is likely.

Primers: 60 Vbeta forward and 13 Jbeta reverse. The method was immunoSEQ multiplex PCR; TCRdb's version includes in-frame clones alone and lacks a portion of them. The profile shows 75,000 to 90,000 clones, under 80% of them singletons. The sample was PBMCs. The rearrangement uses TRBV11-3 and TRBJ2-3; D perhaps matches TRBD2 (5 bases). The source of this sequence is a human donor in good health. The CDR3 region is CASSLVGGTDTQYF. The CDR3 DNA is TGTGCCAGCAGCTTAGTCGGGGGCACAGATACGCAGTATTTT.